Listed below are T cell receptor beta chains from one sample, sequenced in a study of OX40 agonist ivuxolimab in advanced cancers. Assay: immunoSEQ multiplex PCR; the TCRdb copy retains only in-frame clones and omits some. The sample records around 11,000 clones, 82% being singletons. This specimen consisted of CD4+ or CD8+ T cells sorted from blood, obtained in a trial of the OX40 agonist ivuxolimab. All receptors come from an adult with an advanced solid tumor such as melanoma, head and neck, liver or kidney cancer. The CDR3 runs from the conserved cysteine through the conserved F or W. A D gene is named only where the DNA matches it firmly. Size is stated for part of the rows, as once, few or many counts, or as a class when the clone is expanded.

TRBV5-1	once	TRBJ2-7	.	TGCGCCAGCAGCCACTCCTACGAGCAGTACTTC	CASSHSYEQYF
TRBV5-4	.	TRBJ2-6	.	TGTGCCAGCAGCGTTAGGGATGGTGGGGCCAACGTCCTGACTTTC	CASSVRDGGANVLTF
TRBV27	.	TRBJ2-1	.	TGTGCCGCCTCGGGCGGGGACGATGAGCAGTTCTTC	CAASGGDDEQFF
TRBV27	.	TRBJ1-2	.	TGTGCCAGCGGGGCTGGAGCTAACTATGGCTACACCTTC	CASGAGANYGYTF
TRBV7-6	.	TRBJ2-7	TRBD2	TGTGCCAGCAGCTTACGGACTAGCGTCCACGAGCAGTACTTC	CASSLRTSVHEQYF
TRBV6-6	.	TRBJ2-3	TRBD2	TGTGCCAGCAGTTACAGCGGGAGTGGGACAGATACGCAGTATTTT	CASSYSGSGTDTQYF
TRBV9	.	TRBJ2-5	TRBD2	TGTGCCAGCAGCGTAACCGGGACTAAAGAGACCCAGTACTTC	CASSVTGTKETQYF
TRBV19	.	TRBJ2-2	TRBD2	TGTGCCAGCCGGGGGGTGATATCGTTCCCCGGGGAGCTGTTTTTT	CASRGVISFPGELFF
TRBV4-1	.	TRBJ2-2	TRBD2	TGCGCCAGCAGCCAGGGGCTAGCGGGAGGCGTCACCGGGGAGCTGTTTTTT	CASSQGLAGGVTGELFF
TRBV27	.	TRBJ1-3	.	TGTGCCAGCAGTGAGCGACCCTTGGGAAACACCATATATTTT	CASSERPLGNTIYF
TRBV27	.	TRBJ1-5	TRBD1	TGTGCCAGCAGTCTAGGGACAGGTTATAGCAATCAGCCCCAGCATTTT	CASSLGTGYSNQPQHF
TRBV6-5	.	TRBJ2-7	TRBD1	TGTGCCAGCAGTTACACTAGAACAGGGGGCTGGAACGAGCAGTACTTC	CASSYTRTGGWNEQYF
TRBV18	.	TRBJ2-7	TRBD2	TGTGCCAGCTCACGACTGACTAGCGGGTCCTACGAGCAGTACTTC	CASSRLTSGSYEQYF
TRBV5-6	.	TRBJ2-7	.	TGTGCCAGCAGCGGGGAGGTGTTCCCCTACGAGCAGTACTTC	CASSGEVFPYEQYF
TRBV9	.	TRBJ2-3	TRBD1	TGTGCCAGCAGCGGCGAACAGGGGACCGATACGCAGTATTTT	CASSGEQGTDTQYF
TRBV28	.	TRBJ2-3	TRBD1	TGTGCCAGCAGTCCCCGGACAGGGGTAGGGGATACGCAGTATTTT	CASSPRTGVGDTQYF
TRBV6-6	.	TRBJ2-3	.	TGTGCCAGCAGTGCCTCCCCGGGTGGGACGCAGTATTTT	CASSASPGGTQYF
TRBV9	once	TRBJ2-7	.	TGTGCCAGCAGCGTCGCCGACAGAGCCTACGAGCAGTACTTC	CASSVADRAYEQYF
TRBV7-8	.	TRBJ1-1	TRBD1	TGTGCCAGCAGCTGGGACAGTGGCTCTGAAGCTTTCTTT	CASSWDSGSEAFF
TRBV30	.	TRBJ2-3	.	TGTGCCTGGAGTGTAAGCCCATCCGGGATCACCACAGATACGCAGTATTTT	CAWSVSPSGITTDTQYF
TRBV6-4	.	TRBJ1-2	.	TGTGCCAGCAGTGATTCAGTGGCGTCTCGCGGCTACACCTTC	CASSDSVASRGYTF
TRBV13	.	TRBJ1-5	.	TGTGCCAGCAGCTTAGGTATCAATCAGCCCCAGCATTTT	CASSLGINQPQHF
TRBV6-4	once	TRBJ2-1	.	TGTGCCAGCAGTGACTCGATAGAAAATGAGCAGTTCTTC	CASSDSIENEQFF
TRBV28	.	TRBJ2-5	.	TGTGCCAGCAGTTCTCTTCTCGAGGGACCCCAGTACTTC	CASSSLLEGPQYF
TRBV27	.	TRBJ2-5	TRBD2	TGTGCCAGCAGTTTTGGGACTAGCGGCGGGACCCAGTACTTC	CASSFGTSGGTQYF
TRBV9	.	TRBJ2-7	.	TGTGCCAGCAGCGTGGAGGGGAGGCCGGTCGAGCAGTACTTC	CASSVEGRPVEQYF
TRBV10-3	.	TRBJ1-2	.	TGTGCCATCAGGGACTCCGGGCTCGCTGGCTACACCTTC	CAIRDSGLAGYTF
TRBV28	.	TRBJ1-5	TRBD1	TGTGCCAGCAACCACCGAGGACAGGGTAATCAGCCCCAGCATTTT	CASNHRGQGNQPQHF
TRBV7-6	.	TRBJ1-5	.	TGTGCCAGCAGCAAACTCGGGGGGGGTCAGCCCCAGCATTTT	CASSKLGGGQPQHF
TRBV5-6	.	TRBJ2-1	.	TGTGCCAGCAGCTTGGGAAATAATGAGCAGTTCTTC	CASSLGNNEQFF
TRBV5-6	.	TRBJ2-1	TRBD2	TGTGCCAGCAGCTTACTAGCGGGAGGCGAGCAGTTCTTC	CASSLLAGGEQFF
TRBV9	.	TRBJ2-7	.	TGTGCCAGCAGCGTAGAGGGGCATGCGGCTTACGAGCAGTACTTC	CASSVEGHAAYEQYF
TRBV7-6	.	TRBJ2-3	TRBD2	TGTGCCAGCAGCAACCTAGCGGATAACACAGATACGCAGTATTTT	CASSNLADNTDTQYF
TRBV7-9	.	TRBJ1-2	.	TGTGCCAGCAGCTTAGACGGCTATGGCTACACCTTC	CASSLDGYGYTF
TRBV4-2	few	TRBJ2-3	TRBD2	TGTGCCAGCAGCCAAGTTAGCGGGAGGGGAGATACGCAGTATTTT	CASSQVSGRGDTQYF
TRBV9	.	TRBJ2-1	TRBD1	TGTGCCAGCAGCCCGACAGGGGATGAGCAGTTCTTC	CASSPTGDEQFF
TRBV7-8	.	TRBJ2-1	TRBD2	TGTGCCAGCAGGATCGGGACTAGCGTGTACAATGAGCAGTTCTTC	CASRIGTSVYNEQFF
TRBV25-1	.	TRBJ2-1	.	TGTGCCAGCAGAGACCACCCTGGGGATACTCCCTACAATGAGCAGTTCTTC	CASRDHPGDTPYNEQFF
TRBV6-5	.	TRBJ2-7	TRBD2	TGTGCCAGCAGTTGGTGGGAGGGATTCGAGCAGTACTTC	CASSWWEGFEQYF
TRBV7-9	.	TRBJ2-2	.	TGTGCCAGCAGCTTTCTCAACACCGGGGAGCTGTTTTTT	CASSFLNTGELFF
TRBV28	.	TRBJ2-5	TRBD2	TGTGCCAGCAGTTTGGGACTAGCGGGAGCAGGAGGCTGGGTGACCCAGTACTTC	CASSLGLAGAGGWVTQYF
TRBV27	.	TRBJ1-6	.	TGTGCCAGCAGTCTCATACCAGGGTCTGGTAATTCACCCCTCCACTTT	CASSLIPGSGNSPLHF
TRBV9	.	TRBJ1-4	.	TGTGCCAGCAGCGCTCAAGGGTTGGAGGCTGCAACTAATGAAAAACTGTTTTTT	CASSAQGLEAATNEKLFF
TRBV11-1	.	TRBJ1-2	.	TGTGCCAGCAGCTCTATTACATCGTGGGGCTACACCTTC	CASSSITSWGYTF
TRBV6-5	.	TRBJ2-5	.	TGTGCCAGCGGGGACGGCCTGCAAGAGACCCAGTACTTC	CASGDGLQETQYF